Listed here are 17 T cell receptor beta chains from one sample, sequenced in a study of blood T cells in healthy people across ages (dated by TCRdb to between 2014 and 2017). The library was produced with 5' RACE. A second 7 to 11 cycle PCR used a sample-barcoded 5' primer and a J-beta primer mix. TCRdb reanalyzed the raw reads on its own, using fastp at Q25 for trimming and MiXCR for clone calling, and kept in-frame beta chains. Every distinct CDR3 protein forms one entry, paired with its most common genes and DNA. The sample data list around 1,900,000 distinct CDR3 sequences, and approximately 39% of these were observed just once. The top ten constitute roughly 24% of the sample. Sequencing was performed on blood. Receptor source: a human donor in good health.

The chain is built from TRBV11-3 and TRBJ2-7, with D possibly matching TRBD1 (6 bases). Judging by the DNA end, TRBJ2-5 fits better; the J call may be wrong. The germline V gene has CDR1 SGHNT and CDR2 YENEEA. The CDR3 contains 13 residues. DNA for the CDR3: TGTGCCAGCAGCTGGCAGGGGCAGGAGACCCAGTACTTC. It encodes CASSWQGQETQYF.

This chain uses TRBV12-3 or TRBV12-4 with TRBJ2-5; TRBD1 agrees at 7 bases. The end of the DNA fits TRBJ2-7 better, so the J call may be wrong. The CDR3 consists of 15 residues. CDR3 bases: TGTGCCAGCAGTCCACAGGGGACCCTAGGGTACGAGCAGTACTTC. Its protein product is CASSPQGTLGYEQYF.

This CDR3 reads CASSQQWRGREQYF. The CDR3 DNA reads TGTGCCAGCAGCCAACAATGGAGGGGTCGAGAGCAGTACTTC. This chain joins TRBV3-1 and TRBJ2-7; the D gene is possibly TRBD2 (6 bases). Germline values: CDR1 LGHDT, CDR2 YNNKEL (reference sequence). The V gene lost 2 bases and the J gene lost 7 bases, with 15 bases spanning the gap. This CDR3 spans 14 amino acids.

This clonotype came up a few times. V is TRBV29-1 and J is TRBJ2-1; the match to TRBD1 covers 9 bases. The CDR3 extends over 13 amino acids. Losses at the gene ends were 7 bases for V and 9 bases for J; bases not matched to a gene: 10. Germline loops: CDR1 SQVTM, CDR2 ANQGSEA. CDR3 in DNA: TGCAGCGCAGAGGACAGGGGACTGGGTGAGCAGTTCTTC. Translating it yields CSAEDRGLGEQFF.

The chain couples TRBV10-3 to TRBJ1-2; 8 nucleotides align to TRBD1. The CDR3 is 13 amino acids. The ends lost 6 bases at V and 9 bases at J; junction bases unmatched: 9. Germline V gene lookup returns CDR1 ENHRY and CDR2 SYGVKD. The CDR3 DNA sequence: TGTGCCATCAGGAGGGGGACAGGAGAGAGCTACACCTTC. Its protein product is CAIRRGTGESYTF.

The chain couples TRBV20-1 to TRBJ1-2; tentative D call: TRBD1 (5 bases). The CDR3 totals 13 residues. V dropped 6 bases and J dropped 3 bases, with 14 bases sitting between them. The V gene's germline CDR1 is DFQATT and CDR2 SNEGSKA (reference sequence). This chain's CDR3 is CSAYLPRDYGYTF. Here the CDR3 DNA reads TGCAGTGCCTATTTACCCAGGGACTATGGCTACACCTTC.

This clonotype was seen only a few times. The chain recombines TRBV6-6 with TRBJ1-1, with TRBD1 matching 7 bases. This CDR3 is 15 amino acids long. Germline CDR1 reads MNHNY; CDR2 reads SVGAGI (reference sequence). V shed 4 bases and J 1 base; nucleotides not matched to a gene: 6. The CDR3 reads CASSSSRQGNTEAFF. The CDR3 DNA reads as TGTGCCAGCAGTTCCTCTCGACAGGGGAACACTGAAGCTTTCTTT.

With respect to this clonotype: Being one base from a much bigger clone, this may be a read error. V and J are TRBV11-2 and TRBJ2-3, with D hard to call. V gave up 1 base and J gave up 2 bases, with 13 bases separating them. Germline V gives CDR1 SGHAT, CDR2 FQNNGV. This CDR3 has 16 residues. CDR3 DNA: TGTGCCAGCAGCTTAGGCTCTTACCCACACACAGATACGCAGTATTTT. This translates into CASSLGSYPHTDTQYF.

This chain links TRBV12-3 or TRBV12-4 with TRBJ2-3; D unresolved. V was trimmed by 5 bases and J by 4 bases, leaving 7 bases between them. The CDR3 has 12 residues. CDR3 DNA sequence: TGTGCCAGCAGTGGCAGCGCAGATACGCAGTATTTT. Protein product: CASSGSADTQYF.

The rearrangement links TRBV16 to TRBJ1-1, with D possibly being TRBD1 (5 bases). Germline lookup yields CDR1 KGHSY and CDR2 FQNENV. The CDR3 consists of 12 residues. The ends were cut back, 4 bases at V and 9 bases at J, with 12 bases in the middle. This chain's CDR3 is CASSPQGWKAFF. CDR3 sequence (DNA): TGTGCCAGCAGCCCTCAGGGATGGAAAGCTTTCTTT.

The V and J genes are TRBV28 and TRBJ1-1; no firm D call. V gave up 5 bases and J gave up 4 bases, with 8 bases separating them. The CDR3 consists of 12 residues. Germline loops: CDR1 MDHEN, CDR2 SYDVKM. Here the CDR3 DNA reads TGTGCCAGCAGTCCCCACAGCACTGAAGCTTTCTTT. Translation gives CASSPHSTEAFF.

The chain links TRBV28 to TRBJ2-1; 8 bases fit TRBD1. Germline CDR1 reads MDHEN; CDR2 reads SYDVKM. CDR3 size: 15 residues. The J segment lost 10 bases and the V segment lost 6 bases, leaving 14 bases of the junction unmatched. This CDR3 reads CASSKGQGNWEEQFF. The CDR3 DNA reads as TGTGCCAGCAGCAAAGGACAGGGCAACTGGGAGGAGCAGTTCTTC.

This clonotype was seen a few times. Compared with germline, one end of the junction differs, possibly owing to a read error. This chain connects TRBV7-8 to TRBJ2-1; TRBD2 matches 11 bases. From germline, CDR1 is SGHVS and CDR2 FQNEAQ. This CDR3 contains 20 residues. CDR3 residues: CASSLALTSGGDIRRNEQFF. The CDR3 nucleotides read TGTGCCAGCAGCTTAGCGCTTACTAGCGGGGGTGATATCAGAAGGAATGAGCAGTTTTTC.

This clonotype was found a few times. The V call is TRBV20-1, the J call TRBJ2-3, with 9 bases identical to TRBD2. Germline V lookup: CDR1 DFQATT, CDR2 SNEGSKA (reference sequence). Unmatched junction bases numbered 8, after V lost 2 bases and J lost 2 bases. CDR3 length equals 16 residues. The CDR3 region is CSARLLAGPLTDTQYF. The CDR3 region has the DNA TGCAGTGCTAGATTACTAGCGGGCCCCCTCACAGATACGCAGTATTTT.

This sequence joins TRBV5-6 and TRBJ2-7; 7 bases are a match to TRBD1. The CDR3 length is 15 residues. The J segment lost 3 bases and the V segment lost 1 base, leaving 7 bases of the junction unmatched. Germline V gives CDR1 SGHDT, CDR2 YYEEEE. The CDR3 sequence is CASSLFTGVVYEQYF. For the CDR3, the DNA is TGTGCCAGCAGCTTGTTTACAGGGGTGGTCTACGAGCAGTACTTC.

This clonotype was counted between two and nine times. This chain links TRBV20-1 with TRBJ2-5; D might be TRBD2 (7 bases). The length of the CDR3 is 14 residues. CDR1 DFQATT and CDR2 SNEGSKA come from the germline V gene (reference sequence). Trimming removed 1 base at V and 5 bases at J, with 14 bases between. CDR3 amino acids: CSARAGGQSETQYF. Here the CDR3 DNA reads TGCAGTGCTAGAGCGGGGGGCCAGAGCGAGACCCAGTACTTC.

The chain couples TRBV7-2 to TRBJ2-1, with unresolved D. Between the trimmed V and J ends, which lost 1 base and 9 bases, there was a span of 13 bases. Germline-derived CDR1 and CDR2 are SGHTA and FQGNSA. CDR3 length: 14 amino acids. The CDR3 sequence is CASSLVGGMVEQFF. The CDR3 DNA sequence: TGTGCCAGCAGCTTAGTTGGCGGAATGGTTGAGCAGTTCTTC.